These 20 T cell receptor beta chains came from one sample sequenced in a study of blood T cell repertoires in COVID-19. Measured with immunoSEQ multiplex PCR; TCRdb has only the in-frame clones, and not every one. The repertoire holds a few hundred thousand clones, with about nine tenths as singletons. The sequenced material came from PBMCs or T cells enriched from blood (not recorded which). These receptors were obtained from a woman aged 40 to 49 who had been exposed to COVID-19.

The rearrangement links TRBV29-1 to TRBJ1-2, with a weak D call TRBD1 (6 bases). Trimming pared 6 bases from V and 0 bases from J, leaving 14 bases between. This CDR3 contains 14 residues. CDR1 and CDR2 from the germline V gene are SQVTM and ANQGSEA. This CDR3 is CSVPNRTANYGYTF. The DNA of the CDR3 is TGCAGCGTCCCCAACCGGACAGCTAACTATGGCTACACCTTC.

The chain combines TRBV9 with TRBJ1-1; 8 positions agree with TRBD1. V dropped 2 bases and J dropped 8; count of bases not matched to a gene: 14. CDR1 is SGDLS, CDR2 YYNGEE, per germline. This CDR3 is built from 16 residues. The CDR3 DNA reads as TGTGCCAGCAGCGTGAGTCAAAACAGGGGGAACGCCGAAGCTTTCTTT. It translates to CASSVSQNRGNAEAFF.

The chain links TRBV27 to TRBJ2-5, with D perhaps matching TRBD2 (7 bases). Germline V gives CDR1 MNHEY, CDR2 SMNVEV (reference sequence). V was shortened by 6 bases and J by 1 base, with 15 bases between the two germline ends. The CDR3 length is 15 residues. The CDR3, as DNA: TGTGCCAGCAGGGCCTTAGGGGGGGGCCAAGAGACCCAGTACTTC. Its translation: CASRALGGGQETQYF.

This rearrangement joins TRBV19 to TRBJ2-2; D uncertain. The CDR3 spans 15 residues. Germline assignment: CDR1 LNHDA and CDR2 SQIVND (reference sequence). Trimming took 5 bases from V and 0 from J, leaving 10 bases between them. The DNA for the CDR3 is TGTGCCAGTAGTCCCCGGGTTTCGAACACCGGGGAGCTGTTTTTT. It is translated as CASSPRVSNTGELFF. Full variable domain (missing parts from reference TRBV19 and TRBJ2-2): DGGITQSPKYLFRKEGQNVTLSCEQNLNHDAMYWYRQDPGQGLRLIYYSQIVNDFQKGDIAEGYSVSREKKESFPLTVTSAQKNPTAFYLCASSPRVSNTGELFFGEGSRLTVL.

The V and J genes are TRBV29-1 and TRBJ1-4, with D perhaps matching TRBD1 (6 bases). There are 13 residues in the CDR3. Trimming stripped 4 bases from V and 4 bases from J, with 10 bases between. The germline V gene has CDR1 SQVTM and CDR2 ANQGSEA. The CDR3 DNA follows: TGCAGCGTTGTAGGACAGTTTAATGAAAAACTGTTTTTT. This translates into CSVVGQFNEKLFF. Looking up the rest from reference TRBV29-1 and TRBJ1-4 gives the full variable domain: SAVISQKPSRDICQRGTSLTIQCQVDSQVTMMFWYRQQPGQSLTLIATANQGSEATYESGFVIDKFPISRPNLTFSTLTVSNMSPEDSSIYLCSVVGQFNEKLFFGSGTQLSVL.

The gene calls are TRBV5-8 and TRBJ1-2; D unclear. The CDR3 has 13 residues. Germline lookup yields CDR1 SGHTS and CDR2 YDEGEE. V was shortened by 4 bases and J by 2 bases, with 9 bases between the two germline ends. This CDR3 reads CASSPPGNYGYTF. CDR3 in DNA: TGTGCCAGCAGCCCCCCGGGGAACTATGGCTACACCTTC.

The genes are TRBV29-1 and TRBJ2-1, with 12 bases identical to TRBD2. V shed 6 bases, J shed 7 bases, and the junction held 7 bases outside the gene matches. The CDR3 sequence is 14 residues long. CDR1 is SQVTM and CDR2 is ANQGSEA in the germline V gene. This CDR3 is CSVIGLAGYNEQFF. CDR3 in DNA: TGCAGCGTGATAGGACTAGCGGGGTATAATGAGCAGTTCTTC.

This chain joins TRBV7-9 and TRBJ2-2, with 11 bases that match TRBD2. The CDR3 has 18 residues. Losses at the gene ends were 6 bases for V and 6 bases for J; bases not matched to a gene: 15. The V gene's germline CDR1 is SEHNR and CDR2 FQNEAQ (reference sequence). For the CDR3, the DNA is TGTGCCAGCAGAGGACTAGCGGGCCCCACACTAGCGTCCGGGGAGCTGTTTTTT. Residues: CASRGLAGPTLASGELFF.

The rearrangement links TRBV6-2 or TRBV6-3 to TRBJ2-5; 10 nucleotides agree with TRBD1. The CDR3 loop spans 16 amino acids. Germline V gives CDR1 MNHEY, CDR2 SVGEGT. Trimming took 5 bases from V and 2 from J; bases not matched to a gene: 8. CDR3 DNA: TGTGCCAGCAGTCTTTCCGGGACAGGGGAGCAAGAGACCCAGTACTTC. Its translation: CASSLSGTGEQETQYF.

This chain joins TRBV9 and TRBJ1-2; 10 nucleotides line up with TRBD1. CDR3 length: 16 amino acids. Per the germline V gene, CDR1 is SGDLS and CDR2 is YYNGEE. Unmatched junction bases numbered 11, after V lost 3 bases and J lost 6 bases. The CDR3 sequence: CASSDNRDRGRNGYTF. The CDR3 DNA reads TGTGCCAGCAGCGATAACCGGGACAGGGGAAGAAATGGCTACACCTTC.

A remark on this clone: One junction end does not reproduce the germline sequence, and a read error may be involved. The rearrangement uses TRBV19 and TRBJ2-1; 11 positions match TRBD2. The CDR3 is 14 residues long. Germline V lookup: CDR1 LNHDA, CDR2 SQIVND (reference sequence). The CDR3 region has the DNA TGTGCCAGTAGGATAGCGGGAGGGTCCAACGAGCAGTTCTTC. Encoded protein: CASRIAGGSNEQFF.

The rearrangement links TRBV23-1 to TRBJ2-7; 8 nucleotides agree with TRBD1. TRBV23-1 is an ORF for which the function is uncertain. CDR3 size: 19 residues. Germline trimming cut 4 bases from V and 1 base from J; bases unmatched to any gene: 18. The CDR3 is CASSLPGQVLVGSSYEQYF. DNA of the CDR3: TGCGCCAGCAGTCTTCCGGGACAGGTGTTGGTGGGGTCATCCTACGAGCAGTACTTC.

The CDR3 DNA follows: TGTGCCAGCAAGATACAGGGACATGACCCCAATCAGCCCCAGCATTTT. Protein product: CASKIQGHDPNQPQHF. This chain links TRBV27 with TRBJ1-5, with D perhaps matching TRBD1 (6 bases). This CDR3 comprises 16 residues. Germline loops: CDR1 MNHEY, CDR2 SMNVEV (reference sequence). Trimming removed 7 bases from V and 3 bases from J, with 19 bases in between.

CDR3 protein: CASSGTANSPLHF. The CDR3 DNA is TGCGCCAGCAGCGGGACAGCCAATTCACCCCTCCACTTT. The chain links TRBV10-2 to TRBJ1-6; 7 positions agree with TRBD1. The J segment lost 7 bases and the V segment lost 6 bases, leaving 3 bases of the junction unmatched. Germline V lookup: CDR1 WSHSY, CDR2 SAAADI. The CDR3 consists of 13 residues.

This rearrangement joins TRBV19 to TRBJ1-5; TRBD1 might be the D (6 bases). This CDR3 spans 12 amino acids. With 3 bases removed from V and 15 bases from J, the gap between germline ends came to 15 bases. CDR1 and CDR2 (germline): LNHDA, SQIVND (reference sequence). The CDR3 region is CASSIGGDKSHF. The CDR3 DNA sequence: TGTGCCAGTAGTATCGGGGGGGACAAATCGCATTTT.

In nucleotides, the CDR3 is TGTGCCAGCAGTGAGGGGGCAGCGGGGGCCAACGTCCTGACTTTC. This codes for CASSEGAAGANVLTF. V usage is TRBV6-4 and J usage is TRBJ2-6; D possibly corresponds to TRBD1 (6 bases). Germline V lookup: CDR1 MRHNA, CDR2 SNTAGT. Trimming took 3 bases from V and 4 from J, leaving 10 bases between them. The CDR3 consists of 15 residues.

The V gene is TRBV18, the J gene TRBJ2-3; 9 bases map to TRBD1. With 2 bases clipped from V and 2 bases from J, the junction kept 8 bases outside the gene matches. CDR3 length equals 17 residues. The germline V gene encodes CDR1 KGHSH and CDR2 LQKENI. DNA for the CDR3: TGTGCCAGCTCACCAAACCAACAGGGGGCTTACACAGATACGCAGTATTTT. Residues: CASSPNQQGAYTDTQYF.

CDR3 nucleotide sequence: TGTGCCAGCAATACGGAGGGAACGAACACTGAAGCTTTCTTT. Translating gives CASNTEGTNTEAFF. The chain couples TRBV2 to TRBJ1-1; D remains unclear. Germline V gene lookup returns CDR1 SNHLY and CDR2 FYNNEI. The CDR3 covers 14 residues. V lost 7 bases to trimming and J lost 1 base, with 13 bases between them.

Details on this clone: Distinct nucleotide sequences in the sample also encode this CDR3. The chain combines TRBV30 with TRBJ2-7, with 7 positions matching TRBD2. The V gene end was trimmed by 1 base and the J gene end by 0 bases; junction bases not matched to a gene: 3. Germline-derived CDR1 and CDR2 are GTSNPN and SVGIG (reference sequence). This CDR3 has 14 amino acids. CDR3 DNA sequence: TGTGCCTGGAGTGCGGGCGGGAGCTCCTACGAGCAGTACTTC. It encodes CAWSAGGSSYEQYF.

The chain employs TRBV19 and TRBJ1-4; D is undetermined. This CDR3 is built from 15 residues. Germline-derived CDR1 and CDR2 are LNHDA and SQIVND (reference sequence). The ends were cut back, 1 base at V and 3 bases at J, with 9 bases in the middle. In DNA form, the CDR3 reads TGTGCCAGTAGTATAGGGTCCTCGGCTAATGAAAAACTGTTTTTT. Its protein product is CASSIGSSANEKLFF.